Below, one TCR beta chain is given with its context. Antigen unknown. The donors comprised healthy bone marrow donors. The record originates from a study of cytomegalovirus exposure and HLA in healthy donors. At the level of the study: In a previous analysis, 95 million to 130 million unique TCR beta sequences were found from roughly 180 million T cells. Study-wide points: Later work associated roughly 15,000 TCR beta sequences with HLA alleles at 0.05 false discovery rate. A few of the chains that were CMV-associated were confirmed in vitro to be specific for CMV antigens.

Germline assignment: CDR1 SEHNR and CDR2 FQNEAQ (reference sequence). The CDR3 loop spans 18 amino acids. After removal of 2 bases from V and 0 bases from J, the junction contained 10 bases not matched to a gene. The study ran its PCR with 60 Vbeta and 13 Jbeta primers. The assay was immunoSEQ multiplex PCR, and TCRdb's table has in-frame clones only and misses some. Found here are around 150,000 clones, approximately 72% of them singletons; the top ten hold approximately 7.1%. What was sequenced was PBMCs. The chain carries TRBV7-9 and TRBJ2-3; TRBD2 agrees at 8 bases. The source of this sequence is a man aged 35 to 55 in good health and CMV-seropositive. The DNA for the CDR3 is TGTGCCAGCAGCTTATCCAGCGGGGGACCACGTAGCACAGATACGCAGTATTTT. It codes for CASSLSSGGPRSTDTQYF.